Sequencing of this T cell receptor beta chain was carried out in a study of glioma-infiltrating T cells after dendritic cell vaccination. Study in general: Patients received three intradermal dendritic cell vaccine injections at biweekly intervals.

Time point indicated: after dendritic cell vaccination, including at tumor progression/relapse. Isocitrate dehydrogenase mutation was absent in all glioblastoma patients. The V gene's germline CDR1 is SGHTA and CDR2 FQGNSA. Losses at the gene ends were 2 bases for V and 8 bases for J; bases not matched to a gene: 11. CDR3 length equals 16 residues. Up to 2 ug genomic DNA was used for TCRB CDR3 amplification. Produced via immunoSEQ multiplex PCR; TCRdb's table is partial and in-frame only. This sample has tens of thousands of clones; roughly four fifths occur once, and the top ten carry 15% to 18%. This receptor was taken from a human donor with glioblastoma. The specimen comprised blood, sampled after dendritic cell vaccination. J is TRBJ1-4 and V is TRBV7-2, with 7 bases matching TRBD1. CDR3 in DNA: TGTGCCAGCAGCTTATCCAGGACAGGAGGGGGGGAAAAACTGTTTTTT. Amino acids: CASSLSRTGGGEKLFF.